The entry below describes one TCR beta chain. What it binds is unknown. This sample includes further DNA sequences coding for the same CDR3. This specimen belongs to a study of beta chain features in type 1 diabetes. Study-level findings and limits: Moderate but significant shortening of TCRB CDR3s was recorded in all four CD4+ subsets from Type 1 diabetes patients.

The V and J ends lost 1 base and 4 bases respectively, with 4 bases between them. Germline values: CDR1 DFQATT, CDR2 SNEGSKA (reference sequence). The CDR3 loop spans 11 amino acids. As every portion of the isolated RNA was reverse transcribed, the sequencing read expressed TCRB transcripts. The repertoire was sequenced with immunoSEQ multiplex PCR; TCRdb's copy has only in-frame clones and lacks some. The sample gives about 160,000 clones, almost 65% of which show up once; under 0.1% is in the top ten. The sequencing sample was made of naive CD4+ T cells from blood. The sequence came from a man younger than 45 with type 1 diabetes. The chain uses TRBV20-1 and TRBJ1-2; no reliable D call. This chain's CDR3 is CSARAGYGYTF. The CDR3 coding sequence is TGCAGTGCTAGAGCGGGCTATGGCTACACCTTC.